This T cell receptor beta chain came from a study of CD8 T cells in Susac syndrome. Study-level points and caveats: The CD4+ T cell repertoires of Susac syndrome were found to show no clonal expansion.

It was with random hexamers that roughly 0.5 to 1 ug RNA was reverse transcribed. Using its own MiXCR run on the immunoSEQ multiplex PCR reads, TCRdb lists one record per CDR3 protein. Found here are roughly 160,000 distinct CDR3 sequences, approximately 95% of them singletons; the top ten hold about 0.13%. Points on this clonotype: No antigen is known for it.

Germline CDR1 reads SEHNR; CDR2 reads FQNEAQ (reference sequence). This CDR3 has 13 residues. The V gene lost 5 bases and the J gene lost 2 bases, with 9 bases spanning the gap. Source material: CD4+ T cells from PBMCs. This rearrangement joins TRBV7-9 to TRBJ1-2; D gene unclear. This clonotype was obtained from a human donor with Susac syndrome. CDR3 in DNA: TGTGCCAGCAGCCACGACTGGAACTATGGCTACACCTTC. It is translated as CASSHDWNYGYTF.